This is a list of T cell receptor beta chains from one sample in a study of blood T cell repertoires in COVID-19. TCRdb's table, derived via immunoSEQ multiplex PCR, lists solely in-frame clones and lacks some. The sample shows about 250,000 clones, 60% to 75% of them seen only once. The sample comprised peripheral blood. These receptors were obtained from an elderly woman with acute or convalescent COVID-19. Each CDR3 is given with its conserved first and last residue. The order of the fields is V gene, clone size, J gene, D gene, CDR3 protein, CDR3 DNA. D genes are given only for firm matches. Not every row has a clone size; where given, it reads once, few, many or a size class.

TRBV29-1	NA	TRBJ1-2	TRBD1	CSVPGQGTYGYTF	TGCAGCGTCCCCGGACAGGGAACTTATGGCTACACCTTC
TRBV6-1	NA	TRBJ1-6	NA	CASSERPWRNSPLHF	TGTGCCAGCAGTGAGCGGCCTTGGCGGAATTCACCCCTCCACTTT
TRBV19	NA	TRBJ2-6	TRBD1	CASSDRGPGANVLTF	TGTGCCAGTAGTGACAGGGGGCCGGGGGCCAACGTCCTGACTTTC
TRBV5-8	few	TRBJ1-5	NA	CASSFRGLSNQPQHF	TGTGCCAGCAGCTTCAGGGGCTTAAGCAATCAGCCCCAGCATTTT
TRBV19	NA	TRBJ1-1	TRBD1	CASSSLSVGTGREAFF	TGTGCCAGTAGTAGCCTATCCGTAGGGACAGGTCGCGAAGCTTTCTTT
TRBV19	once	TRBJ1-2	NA	CASAAGVYGYTF	TGTGCCAGTGCGGCAGGGGTCTATGGCTACACCTTC
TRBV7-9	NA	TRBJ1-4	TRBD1	CASSSGQGNNEKLFF	TGTGCCAGCAGCTCGGGACAGGGGAATAATGAAAAACTGTTTTTT
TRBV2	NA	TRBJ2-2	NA	CASRDRINTGELFF	TGTGCCTCCCGAGACAGGATCAACACCGGGGAGCTGTTTTTT
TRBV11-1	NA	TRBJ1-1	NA	CATRQGPTEAFF	TGTGCCACCCGGCAGGGGCCCACTGAAGCTTTCTTT
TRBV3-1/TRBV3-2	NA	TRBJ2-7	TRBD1	CASSQDPYGGTGIF	TGTGCCAGCAGCCAAGATCCGTACGGGGGGACAGGGATCTTC
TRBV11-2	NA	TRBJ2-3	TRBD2	CASSLGGGRSTDTQYF	TGTGCCAGCAGCTTAGGTGGCGGGAGGTCCACAGATACGCAGTATTTT
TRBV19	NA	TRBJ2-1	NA	CASSAGRHNEQFF	TGTGCCAGTAGTGCGGGACGGCACAATGAGCAGTTCTTC
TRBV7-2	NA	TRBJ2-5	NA	CASSPNSGTQYF	TGTGCCAGCAGCCCAAATTCAGGGACCCAGTACTTC
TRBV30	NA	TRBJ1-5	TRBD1	CAWTADRGGPQHF	TGTGCCTGGACCGCTGACAGGGGAGGGCCCCAGCATTTT
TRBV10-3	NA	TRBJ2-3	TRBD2	CAISLAGGPDTQYF	TGTGCCATCAGTCTAGCGGGGGGCCCAGATACGCAGTATTTT
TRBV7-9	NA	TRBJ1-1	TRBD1	CATGLSGQGSEAFF	TGTGCCACCGGCCTCTCTGGACAGGGGTCTGAAGCTTTCTTT
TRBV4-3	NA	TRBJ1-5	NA	CASSRTAYSNQPQHF	TGCGCCAGCAGCCGGACAGCCTATAGCAATCAGCCCCAGCATTTT
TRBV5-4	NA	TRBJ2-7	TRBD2	CASSSRTSGRKYEQYF	TGTGCCAGCAGCTCCAGGACTAGCGGGAGAAAATACGAGCAGTACTTC
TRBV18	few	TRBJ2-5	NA	CASSPKEGAETQYF	TGTGCCAGCTCACCGAAGGAGGGTGCGGAGACCCAGTACTTC
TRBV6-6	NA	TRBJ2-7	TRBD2	CASSSIAGVSYEQYF	TGTGCCAGCAGTTCCATAGCGGGAGTGTCCTACGAGCAGTACTTC
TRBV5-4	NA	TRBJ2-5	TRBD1	CASSFRGQAQETQYF	TGTGCCAGCAGCTTTAGGGGGCAGGCCCAAGAGACCCAGTACTTC
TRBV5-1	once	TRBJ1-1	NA	CASTPGNSLSTEAFF	TGCGCCAGCACCCCCGGGAACTCCTTAAGCACTGAAGCTTTCTTT